This is a list of T cell receptor beta chains from one sample in a study of shared clonotypes between healthy human individuals. Repertoires were generated with immunoSEQ multiplex PCR, while TCRdb's copy carries only in-frame clones and drops some. The sample lists about 470,000 clones, 70% to 80% seen once, with about 13% in the top ten. The sample was PBMCs. Receptors originate from a woman aged 40-49 years in good health. Some clones in this sample may be carry-over from other donors' samples. The CDR3 runs from the conserved cysteine through the conserved F or W. D genes are given only for firm matches. A row's size may be missing; if present it is once, few, many or a size class.

abundance,j_gene,len,v_gene,d_gene,CDR3nt,CDR3aa
NA,TRBJ1-5,12,TRBV6-5,NA,TGTGCCAGCAGCAACGACAGAGGGCCCCAGCATTTT,CASSNDRGPQHF
NA,TRBJ1-1,13,TRBV5-1,NA,TGCGCCAGCAGTCAGGATGTGAACACTGAAGCTTTCTTT,CASSQDVNTEAFF
NA,TRBJ2-7,17,TRBV6-1,NA,TGTGCCAGCAGTGAAGCGCTACGAAGGCCCTTCTTTTACGAGCAGTACTTC,CASSEALRRPFFYEQYF
NA,TRBJ1-1,14,TRBV6-1,NA,TGTGCCAGCAGTGAACAGGCGCAGAACACTGAAGCTTTCTTT,CASSEQAQNTEAFF
NA,TRBJ1-5,13,TRBV6-1,NA,TGTGCCAGCAGTGAGAACAGGGTCCAGCCCCAGCATTTT,CASSENRVQPQHF
NA,TRBJ2-7,14,TRBV7-2,TRBD2,TGTGCCAGCAGCTTAGGGCTAGCGGGAGGTGAGCAGTACTTC,CASSLGLAGGEQYF
NA,TRBJ2-3,15,TRBV6-5,NA,TGTGCCAGCAGCCGAGCAGGAACTGCTAGAGATACGCAGTATTTT,CASSRAGTARDTQYF
NA,TRBJ2-7,14,TRBV28,NA,TGTGCCAGCATCCCGGGTGGCTCCGACCGCGAGCAGTACTTC,CASIPGGSDREQYF
NA,TRBJ2-7,15,TRBV9,TRBD1,TGTGCCAGCAGCGCAGCACCGACAGGGGGCTACGAGCAGTACTTC,CASSAAPTGGYEQYF
many,TRBJ2-2,14,TRBV6-4,TRBD2,TGTGCCAGCAGTGTAGCGGGAGGGACCGGGGAGCTGTTTTTT,CASSVAGGTGELFF
NA,TRBJ1-5,15,TRBV2,NA,TGTGCCAGCAGTGAAGTTACCTGGGGCAATCAGCCCCAGCATTTT,CASSEVTWGNQPQHF
NA,TRBJ2-1,14,TRBV6-6,TRBD1,TGTGCCAGCAGACCTAGACAGGGAGACAATGAGCAGTTCTTC,CASRPRQGDNEQFF
NA,TRBJ2-2,20,TRBV15,TRBD2,TGTGCCACCAGCAGAGACCCCTCCTCTGCGGGACTACGAAACACCGGGGAGCTGTTTTTT,CATSRDPSSAGLRNTGELFF
few,TRBJ2-7,15,TRBV7-3,TRBD1,TGTGCCAGCAGCTTAATGGGGACAGGGGGCTACGAGCAGTACTTC,CASSLMGTGGYEQYF
NA,TRBJ2-7,12,TRBV27,NA,TGTGCCAGCAGCCCTAACCTAGGCGAGCAGTACTTC,CASSPNLGEQYF
NA,TRBJ1-2,11,TRBV2,NA,TGTGCCAGCGGGACGGTCTATGGCTACACCTTC,CASGTVYGYTF
NA,TRBJ2-2,13,TRBV5-1,NA,TGCGCCAGCAGCTTGTTCGGGGCCGGGGAGCTGTTTTTT,CASSLFGAGELFF
few,TRBJ2-7,13,TRBV7-9,NA,TGTGCCAGCAGCCAAACTACCTTCGGCGAGCAGTACTTC,CASSQTTFGEQYF
NA,TRBJ1-4,15,TRBV9,NA,TGTGCCAGCAGCGTAGCTTCGGAACCAAATGGAAAACTGTTTTTT,CASSVASEPNGKLFF
NA,TRBJ1-2,13,TRBV5-5,TRBD1,TGTGCCAGCACCGCTACAGGGGTCTATGGCTACACCTTC,CASTATGVYGYTF
once,TRBJ2-7,14,TRBV7-2,NA,TGTGCCAGCAGCATAGCCGAACCCCCTTACGAGCAGTACTTC,CASSIAEPPYEQYF
NA,TRBJ2-7,16,TRBV9,TRBD1,TGTGCCAGCAGCGTAGGGATAGGGGGCAGGGTGCACGAGCAGTACTTC,CASSVGIGGRVHEQYF
NA,TRBJ2-3,13,TRBV27,NA,TGTGCCAGCAGCCCCCCCGTGGACGGGACGCAGTATTTT,CASSPPVDGTQYF
NA,TRBJ2-3,15,TRBV7-8,TRBD1,TGTGCCAGCAGCTCCGGGACAGGGAAGGCAGATACGCAGTATTTT,CASSSGTGKADTQYF
NA,TRBJ1-5,14,TRBV28,NA,TGTGCCAGCAGTTCGCGGGACAGCAATCAGCCCCAGCATTTT,CASSSRDSNQPQHF
NA,TRBJ2-2,15,TRBV7-2,NA,TGTGCCAGCAGCTTAAGACCGCTAAGCACCGGGGAGCTGTTTTTT,CASSLRPLSTGELFF
NA,TRBJ2-7,17,TRBV19,TRBD2,TGTGCCAGTAGTATAAATCTAGCGGGAGAGCTTGGCTACGAGCAGTACTTC,CASSINLAGELGYEQYF
NA,TRBJ2-5,15,TRBV7-9,NA,TGTGCCAGCAGCTTACAGCAGGGATTGGCAGAGACCCAGTACTTC,CASSLQQGLAETQYF
once,TRBJ2-1,14,TRBV19,NA,TGTGCCAGTAGTTCCCGCGGACTAGGGACAGAGCAGTTCTTC,CASSSRGLGTEQFF
NA,TRBJ2-1,13,TRBV7-9,TRBD2,TGTGCCAGCACCCCGGGGGGGAACAATGAGCAGTTCTTC,CASTPGGNNEQFF
NA,TRBJ2-1,16,TRBV7-2,NA,TGTGCCAGCAGCTCCTGGAGGCGTGAGGCCGGGAATGAGCAGTTCTTC,CASSSWRREAGNEQFF
NA,TRBJ1-5,17,TRBV6-4,TRBD1,TGTGCCAGCACTGAGACTAATTCGACAGGGGGCAATCAGCCCCAGCATTTT,CASTETNSTGGNQPQHF
NA,TRBJ1-5,12,TRBV5-4,NA,TGTGCCAGCAGCTTACCCAATGAGCCCCAGCATTTT,CASSLPNEPQHF
NA,TRBJ1-5,14,TRBV7-2,NA,TGTGCCAGCAGCTCCAGGTGGCCGGGTCAGCCCCAGCATTTT,CASSSRWPGQPQHF
once,TRBJ2-5,15,TRBV15,NA,TGTGCCACCAGCACTCCTCAGGGCCCGGGGGAGACCCAGTACTTC,CATSTPQGPGETQYF
NA,TRBJ2-3,14,TRBV7-9,TRBD2,TGTGCCAGCAGCCGGACTAGCGGTACAGATACGCAGTATTTT,CASSRTSGTDTQYF
NA,TRBJ2-3,14,TRBV7-2,NA,TGTGCCAGCACCTTGGGCGTGGGAGCAGATACGCAGTATTTT,CASTLGVGADTQYF
NA,TRBJ2-3,14,TRBV7-9,NA,TGTGCCAGCAGCTTAGGGCGGGACACAGATACGCAGTATTTT,CASSLGRDTDTQYF
NA,TRBJ1-1,16,TRBV19,NA,TGTGCCAGTAGTTTCCCCCTGGGGGCCGCGAACACTGAAGCTTTCTTT,CASSFPLGAANTEAFF
NA,TRBJ2-7,15,TRBV9,TRBD1,TGTGCCAGCAGCGCTAGGGACAGGGGATCCTACGAGCAGTACTTC,CASSARDRGSYEQYF
NA,TRBJ2-7,13,TRBV23-1,TRBD2,TGCGCCAGTAGCGGGATAACCACCTACGAGCAGTACTTC,CASSGITTYEQYF
NA,TRBJ2-5,14,TRBV4-3,NA,TGCGCCAGCAGCCAATTGTTAGGGGACGAGACCCAGTACTTC,CASSQLLGDETQYF
NA,TRBJ2-7,14,TRBV19,NA,TGTGCCAGTAGTATAGGGTTCAGGGGCCACGAGCAGTACTTC,CASSIGFRGHEQYF
NA,TRBJ2-1,15,TRBV6-1,NA,TGTGCCAGCAGTGAACTGTGGCAGGGAGTTTATGAGCAGTTCTTC,CASSELWQGVYEQFF
few,TRBJ2-3,17,TRBV5-4,TRBD2,TGTGCCAGCAGCTTGTGGCTAGCGGGAGGGCCTTCTGATACGCAGTATTTT,CASSLWLAGGPSDTQYF